This T cell receptor beta chain was identified during a study of blood T cell repertoires in COVID-19. Study background: The cDNA or gDNA used as material had been derived from T cells, B-cell-depleted T cells, or PBMCs.

Germline CDR1 and CDR2: SGHRS and YFSETQ. The CDR3 has 16 amino acids. V shed 1 base and J shed 0 bases, with 11 bases lying between them. Source study methods: The assay estimated nucleated cells by amplifying reference gene primers. The assay was immunoSEQ multiplex PCR, and TCRdb's table has in-frame clones only and misses some. The DNA was the basis for D and trimming; V, J and clone size are from that table. Of about 74,000 clones in the sample, roughly 86% were seen once. The receptor comes from a man between 65 and 85 years old with acute or convalescent COVID-19. The material sequenced was peripheral blood. V gene TRBV5-1 combines with J gene TRBJ2-1, with D possibly TRBD2 on 5 matching bases. The CDR3 reads CASSLRGHSSYNEQFF. In DNA form, the CDR3 reads TGCGCCAGCAGCTTGAGAGGGCATAGCTCCTACAATGAGCAGTTCTTC. Drawing the rest from reference TRBV5-1 and TRBJ2-1, the complete variable domain is KAGVTQTPRYLIKTRGQQVTLSCSPISGHRSVSWYQQTPGQGLQFLFEYFSETQRNKGNFPGRFSGRQFSNSRSEMNVSTLELGDSALYLCASSLRGHSSYNEQFFGPGTRLTVL.